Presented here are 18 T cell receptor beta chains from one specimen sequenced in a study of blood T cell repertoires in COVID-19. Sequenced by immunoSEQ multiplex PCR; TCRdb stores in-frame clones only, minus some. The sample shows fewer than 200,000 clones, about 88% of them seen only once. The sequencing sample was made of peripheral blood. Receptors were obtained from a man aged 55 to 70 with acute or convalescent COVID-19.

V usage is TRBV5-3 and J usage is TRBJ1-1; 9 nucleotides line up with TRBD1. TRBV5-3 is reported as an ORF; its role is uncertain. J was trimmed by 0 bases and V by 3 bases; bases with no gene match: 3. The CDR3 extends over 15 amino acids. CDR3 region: CARSSRQGVNTEAFF. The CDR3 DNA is TGTGCCAGAAGCTCGAGACAGGGGGTGAACACTGAAGCTTTCTTT.

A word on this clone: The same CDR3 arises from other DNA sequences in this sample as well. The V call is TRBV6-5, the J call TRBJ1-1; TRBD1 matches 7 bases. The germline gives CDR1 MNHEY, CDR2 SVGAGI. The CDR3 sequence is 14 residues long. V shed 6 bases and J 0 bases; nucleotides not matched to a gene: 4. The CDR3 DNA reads TGTGCCAGCAGAAGACAGGGCATGAACACTGAAGCTTTCTTT. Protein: CASRRQGMNTEAFF.

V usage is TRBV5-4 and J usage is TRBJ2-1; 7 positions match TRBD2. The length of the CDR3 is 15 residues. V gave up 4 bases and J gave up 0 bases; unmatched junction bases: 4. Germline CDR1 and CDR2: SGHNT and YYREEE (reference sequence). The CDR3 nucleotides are TGTGCCAGCAGCGGCGGGGGAAGCTCCTACAATGAGCAGTTCTTC. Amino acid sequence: CASSGGGSSYNEQFF.

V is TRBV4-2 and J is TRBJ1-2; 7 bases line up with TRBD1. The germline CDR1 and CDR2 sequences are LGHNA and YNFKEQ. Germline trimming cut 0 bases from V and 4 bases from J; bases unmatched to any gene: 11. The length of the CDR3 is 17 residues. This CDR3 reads CASSQDESGGGGYGYTF. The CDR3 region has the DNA TGTGCCAGCAGCCAAGATGAATCGGGAGGGGGCGGCTATGGCTACACCTTC.

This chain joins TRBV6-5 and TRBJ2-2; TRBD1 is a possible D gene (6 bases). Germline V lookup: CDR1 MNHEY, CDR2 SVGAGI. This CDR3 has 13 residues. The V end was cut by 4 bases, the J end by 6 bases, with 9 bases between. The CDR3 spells CASSLRQAGELFF. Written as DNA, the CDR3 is TGTGCCAGCAGTTTGAGACAGGCCGGGGAGCTGTTTTTT.

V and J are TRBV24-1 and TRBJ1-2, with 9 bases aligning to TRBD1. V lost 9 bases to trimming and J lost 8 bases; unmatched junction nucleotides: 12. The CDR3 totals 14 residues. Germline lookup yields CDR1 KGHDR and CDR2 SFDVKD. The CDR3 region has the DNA TGTGCCACCCGTCCCGGGACAGGGAGAGACGGCTACACCTTC. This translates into CATRPGTGRDGYTF.

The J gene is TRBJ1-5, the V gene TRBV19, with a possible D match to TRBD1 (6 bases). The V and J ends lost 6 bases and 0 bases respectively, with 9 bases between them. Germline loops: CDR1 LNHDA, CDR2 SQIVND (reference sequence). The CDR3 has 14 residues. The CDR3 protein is CASSQGYSNQPQHF. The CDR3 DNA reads TGTGCCAGTAGCCAGGGGTATAGCAATCAGCCCCAGCATTTT.

CDR3 DNA sequence: TGTGCCACCAGCGTCAGGAGGGCAGCTACCTACGAGCAGTACTTC. This sequence encodes CATSVRRAATYEQYF. V is TRBV15 and J is TRBJ2-7; a possible D gene is TRBD2 (6 bases). Trimming left V 5 bases short and J 2 bases short, with 16 bases between. The CDR3 spans 15 residues. Germline values: CDR1 LNHNV, CDR2 YYDKDF (reference sequence). The variable domain in full, completed from reference TRBV15 and TRBJ2-7, reads DAMVIQNPRYQVTQFGKPVTLSCSQTLNHNVMYWYQQKSSQAPKLLFHYYDKDFNNEADTPDNFQSRRPNTSFCFLDIRSPGLGDTAMYLCATSVRRAATYEQYFGPGTRLTVT.

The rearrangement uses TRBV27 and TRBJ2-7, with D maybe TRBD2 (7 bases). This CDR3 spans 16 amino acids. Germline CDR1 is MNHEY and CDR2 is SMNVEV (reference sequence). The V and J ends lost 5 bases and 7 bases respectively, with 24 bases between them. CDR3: CASSPLLGAGALEQYV. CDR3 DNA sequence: TGTGCCAGCAGTCCTCTACTAGGGGCGGGGGCCTTGGAGCAGTACGTC.

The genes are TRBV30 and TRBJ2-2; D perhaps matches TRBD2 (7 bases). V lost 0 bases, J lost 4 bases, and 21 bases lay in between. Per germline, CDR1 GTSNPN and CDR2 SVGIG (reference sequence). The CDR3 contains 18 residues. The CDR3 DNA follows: TGTGCCTGGAGTGTATGGAGGGGGGGGTTTTCCGGCACCGGGGAGCTGTTTTTT. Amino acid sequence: CAWSVWRGGFSGTGELFF.

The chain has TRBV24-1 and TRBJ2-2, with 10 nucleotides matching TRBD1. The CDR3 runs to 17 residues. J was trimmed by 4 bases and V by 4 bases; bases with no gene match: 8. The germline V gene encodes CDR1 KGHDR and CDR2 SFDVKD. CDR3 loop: CATSDLTGGAGTGELFF. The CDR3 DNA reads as TGTGCCACCAGTGACCTGACAGGGGGCGCGGGCACCGGGGAGCTGTTTTTT.

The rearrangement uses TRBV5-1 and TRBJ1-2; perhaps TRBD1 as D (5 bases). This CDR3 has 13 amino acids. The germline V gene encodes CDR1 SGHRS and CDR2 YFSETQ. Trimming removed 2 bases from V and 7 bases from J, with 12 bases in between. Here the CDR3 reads CASSFGGGSGYTF. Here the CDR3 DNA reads TGCGCCAGCAGCTTCGGGGGAGGGTCTGGCTACACCTTC. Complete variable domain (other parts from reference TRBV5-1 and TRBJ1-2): KAGVTQTPRYLIKTRGQQVTLSCSPISGHRSVSWYQQTPGQGLQFLFEYFSETQRNKGNFPGRFSGRQFSNSRSEMNVSTLELGDSALYLCASSFGGGSGYTFGSGTRLTVV.

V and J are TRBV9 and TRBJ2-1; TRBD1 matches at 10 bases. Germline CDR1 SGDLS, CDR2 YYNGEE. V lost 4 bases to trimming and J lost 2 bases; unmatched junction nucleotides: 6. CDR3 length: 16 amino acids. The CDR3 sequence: CASSPEGTGAYNEQFF. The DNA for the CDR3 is TGTGCCAGCAGCCCCGAAGGGACAGGGGCCTACAATGAGCAGTTCTTC.

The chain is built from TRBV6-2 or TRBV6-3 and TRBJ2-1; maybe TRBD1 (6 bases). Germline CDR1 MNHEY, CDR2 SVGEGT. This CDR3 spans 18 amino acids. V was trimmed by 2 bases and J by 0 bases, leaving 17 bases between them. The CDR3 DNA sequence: TGTGCCAGCAGTTACCAAGCAGGGGCGCTTCGCTCCTACAATGAGCAGTTCTTC. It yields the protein CASSYQAGALRSYNEQFF.

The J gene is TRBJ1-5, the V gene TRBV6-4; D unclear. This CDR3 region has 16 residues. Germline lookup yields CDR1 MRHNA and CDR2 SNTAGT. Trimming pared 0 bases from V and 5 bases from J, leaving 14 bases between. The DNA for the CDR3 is TGTGCCAGCAGTGACTCAAGGGAGGTGAGGGATCAGCCCCAGCATTTT. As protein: CASSDSREVRDQPQHF.

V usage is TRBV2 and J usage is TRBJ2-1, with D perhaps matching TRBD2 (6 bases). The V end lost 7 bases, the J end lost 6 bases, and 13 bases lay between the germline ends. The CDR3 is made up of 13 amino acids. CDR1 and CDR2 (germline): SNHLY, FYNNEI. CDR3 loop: CASIRLGLNEQFF. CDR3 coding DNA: TGTGCCAGCATACGACTAGGGCTCAATGAGCAGTTCTTC.

For the CDR3, the DNA is TGTGCCAGCAGCAAGCGGGGGTACACAGATACGCAGTATTTT. Translating gives CASSKRGYTDTQYF. The chain employs TRBV6-6 and TRBJ2-3, with 8 positions matching TRBD2. V was clipped by 6 bases and J by 2 bases; unmatched bases: 4. The CDR3 runs to 14 residues. Germline CDR1 MNHNY, CDR2 SVGAGI (reference sequence).

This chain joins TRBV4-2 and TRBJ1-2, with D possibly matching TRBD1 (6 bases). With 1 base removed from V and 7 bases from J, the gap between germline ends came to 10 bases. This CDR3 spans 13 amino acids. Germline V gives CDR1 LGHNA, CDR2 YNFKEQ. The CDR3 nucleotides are TGTGCCAGCAGCCAAGCCACAGGGAGTGGCTACACCTTC. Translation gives CASSQATGSGYTF.